These T cell receptor beta chains were read from a single sample in a study of molecular identifiers for immune sequencing clone quantification. TCRdb passed the PCR reads through MiXCR, listing each CDR3 protein once. The profile covers nearly 55,000 distinct CDR3 sequences, with just over 35% appearing a single time and 3% to 4% taken by the ten largest. Sequenced input: naive CD8+ T cells from blood, with Jurkat cell RNA spiked in. The receptors here all came from a human donor in good health. Some libraries in this study had Jurkat cell RNA spiked in. Both conserved end residues are part of each CDR3. The D gene is left open where the match is weak. Clone size is shown for a subset of rows, as once, few, many or a class of expanded clone.

v_gene	abundance	j_gene	d_gene	CDR3aa	CDR3nt
TRBV4-3	NA	TRBJ1-2	TRBD1	CASSPTTGGDNSYTF	TGCGCCAGCAGCCCAACGACAGGGGGCGACAATAGCTACACCTTC
TRBV4-1	NA	TRBJ1-1	NA	CASSQVYTVTEAFF	TGCGCCAGCAGCCAAGTGTACACGGTAACGGAAGCTTTCTTT
TRBV7-9	NA	TRBJ2-5	TRBD2	CASSSPSGRRTQYF	TGTGCCAGCAGCTCTCCTAGCGGCCGACGGACCCAGTACTTC
TRBV5-4	many	TRBJ2-5	NA	CASSSPDGAPLETQYF	TGTGCCAGCAGCTCCCCAGACGGGGCGCCCCTGGAGACCCAGTACTTC
TRBV16	NA	TRBJ2-2	TRBD2	CASSQGGTNTGELFF	TGTGCCAGCAGCCAGGGGGGGACGAACACCGGGGAGCTGTTTTTT
TRBV20-1	NA	TRBJ1-1	NA	CSAPPPMNTEAFF	TGCAGTGCTCCCCCTCCTATGAACACTGAAGCTTTCTTT
TRBV12-3/TRBV12-4	many	TRBJ2-4	NA	CASSIGGPGNIQYF	TGTGCCAGCAGTATTGGAGGGCCTGGGAACATTCAGTACTTC
TRBV27	NA	TRBJ2-3	TRBD1	CASKNRGAMVTDTQYF	TGTGCCAGCAAAAACAGGGGCGCTATGGTCACAGATACGCAGTATTTT
TRBV20-1	NA	TRBJ2-2	NA	CSAPSTGELFF	TGCAGTGCCCCCAGCACCGGGGAGCTGTTTTTT
TRBV20-1	many	TRBJ2-7	TRBD2	CSARTGSGLAGEREQYF	TGCAGTGCCAGGACAGGCTCAGGACTAGCGGGAGAGAGGGAGCAGTACTTC
TRBV7-9	NA	TRBJ2-7	TRBD2	CASSMGLAAEQYF	TGTGCCAGCAGCATGGGACTAGCAGCCGAGCAGTACTTC
TRBV27	many	TRBJ1-5	NA	CASSLGRGQPQHF	TGTGCCAGCAGTTTAGGCAGGGGTCAGCCCCAGCATTTT
TRBV6-5	many	TRBJ1-1	TRBD1	CASRPGQVSEAFF	TGTGCCAGCAGGCCGGGACAGGTCTCTGAAGCTTTCTTT
TRBV20-1	many	TRBJ2-3	NA	CSAREQGYGTDTQYF	TGCAGTGCTAGAGAGCAGGGGTATGGCACAGATACGCAGTATTTT
TRBV4-3	few	TRBJ2-3	TRBD2	CASSPGLVSNTQYF	TGCGCCAGCAGTCCCGGACTAGTTTCAAATACGCAGTATTTT
TRBV9	few	TRBJ2-2	NA	CASSLRAATGELFF	TGTGCCAGCAGCCTAAGGGCCGCCACCGGGGAGCTGTTTTTT
TRBV6-2/TRBV6-3	few	TRBJ2-1	TRBD2	CATLGLAGGNEQFF	TGTGCCACCCTTGGGCTAGCGGGAGGTAATGAGCAGTTCTTC
TRBV27	NA	TRBJ2-1	NA	CVSTPVGTYNEQFF	TGTGTCAGCACCCCTGTGGGTACCTACAATGAGCAGTTCTTC
TRBV28	many	TRBJ2-7	TRBD2	CASSFGTGTSGDREYEQYF	TGTGCCAGCAGTTTCGGGACCGGGACTAGCGGGGACCGGGAGTACGAGCAGTACTTC
TRBV28	many	TRBJ2-5	TRBD1	CASIPRGQTSETQYF	TGTGCCAGCATCCCAAGGGGGCAAACCAGCGAGACCCAGTACTTC
TRBV5-6	once	TRBJ2-7	NA	CASSRQRYEQYF	TGTGCCAGCAGCCGACAGCGCTACGAGCAGTACTTC
TRBV11-2	few	TRBJ1-1	NA	CASSLPGYTEAFF	TGTGCCAGCAGCTTACCGGGGTACACTGAAGCTTTCTTT
TRBV27	NA	TRBJ2-7	TRBD1	CASSYGTGGYYEQYF	TGTGCCAGCAGTTACGGGACAGGGGGTTACTACGAGCAGTACTTC
TRBV19	few	TRBJ1-5	NA	CASTIGRGPRWPQHF	TGTGCCAGTACCATAGGGAGGGGACCGCGTTGGCCCCAGCATTTT
TRBV27	NA	TRBJ2-4	TRBD1	CVSSLSRGQGIQYF	TGTGTCAGCAGTTTATCGAGGGGGCAGGGCATTCAGTACTTC
TRBV9	NA	TRBJ2-3	NA	CASSAPVSTSTDTQYF	TGTGCCAGCAGCGCCCCGGTATCGACTAGCACAGATACGCAGTATTTT
TRBV20-1	few	TRBJ2-1	TRBD2	CSARAPLSGRARDEQFF	TGCAGTGCTAGAGCCCCCCTTAGCGGGAGGGCCCGGGATGAGCAGTTCTTC
TRBV28	many	TRBJ1-3	NA	CASSLYGNTIYF	TGTGCCAGCAGCTTGTACGGAAACACCATATATTTT
TRBV29-1	few	TRBJ2-7	NA	CSRGRPYEQYF	TGCAGCAGGGGTAGGCCCTACGAGCAGTACTTC
TRBV4-1	NA	TRBJ2-3	TRBD1	CASSQEGRTGDTQYF	TGCGCCAGCAGCCAAGAGGGCAGGACAGGAGATACGCAGTATTTT
TRBV4-3	few	TRBJ2-7	NA	CASSHNRYSVEQYF	TGCGCCAGCAGCCACAACAGGTATTCGGTCGAGCAGTACTTC
TRBV28	NA	TRBJ1-4	TRBD1	CASSPGQPNEKLFF	TGTGCCAGCAGTCCGGGACAGCCTAATGAAAAACTGTTTTTT
TRBV28	many	TRBJ1-5	NA	CASSSGTYSNQPQHF	TGTGCCAGCAGTTCTGGAACATATAGCAATCAGCCCCAGCATTTT
TRBV19	many	TRBJ1-5	NA	CASMGGRQPQHF	TGTGCCAGTATGGGGGGCCGCCAGCCCCAGCATTTT
TRBV11-2	NA	TRBJ2-3	TRBD1	CASTGQGYTDTQYF	TGTGCCAGCACTGGACAGGGTTACACAGATACGCAGTATTTT
TRBV27	NA	TRBJ2-1	TRBD1	CASSLGTAPIYNEQFF	TGTGCCAGCAGTTTAGGGACAGCGCCCATTTACAATGAGCAGTTCTTC
TRBV11-2	NA	TRBJ2-5	TRBD2	CASSFNGRRQETQYF	TGTGCCAGCAGCTTTAACGGGAGGCGGCAAGAGACCCAGTACTTC
TRBV6-2/TRBV6-3	NA	TRBJ2-7	NA	CASSTSCEQYF	TGTGCCAGCAGTACTTCCTGCGAGCAGTACTTC
TRBV6-1	many	TRBJ1-2	NA	CASTLSSGYTF	TGTGCCAGCACCTTATCGTCTGGCTACACCTTC
TRBV24-1	few	TRBJ2-3	TRBD1	CATSPRDRVADTQYF	TGTGCCACCAGTCCCCGGGACAGGGTTGCAGATACGCAGTATTTT
TRBV28	medium-sized	TRBJ2-3	NA	CASWAGGTDTQYF	TGTGCCAGCTGGGCAGGGGGCACAGATACGCAGTATTTT
TRBV5-1	few	TRBJ2-7	TRBD2	CASTSGTSGREQYF	TGCGCCAGCACGTCCGGGACTAGCGGGAGGGAGCAGTACTTC
TRBV19	NA	TRBJ2-7	TRBD2	CASSITSGSTEQYF	TGTGCCAGTAGTATAACTAGCGGGAGTACTGAGCAGTACTTC
TRBV7-2	many	TRBJ1-5	TRBD1	CASSFGQGGNQPQHF	TGTGCCAGCAGCTTCGGACAGGGAGGCAATCAGCCCCAGCATTTT
TRBV4-3	once	TRBJ1-4	NA	CASRGKSEADEKLYF	TGCGCCAGCAGGGGGAAATCGGAGGCGGATGAAAAACTGTATTTT
TRBV2	many	TRBJ2-3	TRBD2	CASTTSRDTQYF	TGTGCCAGCACGACTAGCAGGGATACGCAGTATTTT
TRBV7-9	many	TRBJ2-2	NA	CASSEVGNTGELFF	TGTGCCAGCAGCGAGGTCGGGAACACCGGGGAGCTGTTTTTT